The 10 T cell receptor beta chains given below trace back to one sample, sequenced in a study of CD8 T cells in ankylosing spondylitis. In TCRdb, the 5' RACE reads were re-called with MiXCR into one record per CDR3 protein. The sample has some 150,000 distinct CDR3 sequences, 10% to 12% seen once; the top ten hold around 4.1%. Sample: blood, either unsorted or a sorted T cell fraction (not recorded which). Source of these receptors: a female donor with ankylosing spondylitis or in good health (not recorded which).

This clonotype was seen ten or more times. V and J are TRBV5-1 and TRBJ1-1; D unclear. Germline V gene sequence: CDR1 SGHRS, CDR2 YFSETQ. The CDR3 spans 16 residues. V was trimmed by 0 bases and J by 3 bases, leaving 15 bases between them. CDR3 DNA sequence: TGCGCCAGCAGCTTGGACCCACCTGGGCATGACACTGAAGCTTTCTTT. Its translation: CASSLDPPGHDTEAFF.

This clonotype was seen at least ten times. The CDR3 bases are TGTGCCAGCAGCTTAGACACCGTCGGGATTCTGTACGAGCAGTACTTC. Translation: CASSLDTVGILYEQYF. The V and J genes are TRBV7-6 and TRBJ2-7; perhaps TRBD2 as D (5 bases). Germline CDR1 reads SGHVS; CDR2 reads FNYEAQ. This CDR3 region has 16 residues. Trimming removed 1 base at V and 4 bases at J, with 17 bases between.

The table lists this clonotype with many counts. V usage is TRBV5-1 and J usage is TRBJ2-3; D is uncertain. The CDR3 is made up of 12 amino acids. V was trimmed by 2 bases and J by 4 bases, leaving 5 bases between them. The V gene's germline CDR1 is SGHRS and CDR2 YFSETQ. Here the CDR3 reads CASSFGSDTQYF. CDR3 in DNA: TGCGCCAGCAGCTTCGGGTCAGATACGCAGTATTTT.

This clonotype came up many times. The chain joins TRBV7-2 to TRBJ1-2; D not certain. Trimming cost V 0 bases and J 0 bases, with 8 bases left between them. CDR3 length: 15 residues. The V gene's germline CDR1 is SGHTA and CDR2 FQGNSA. The CDR3 region is CASSLAHGSNYGYTF. The DNA for the CDR3 is TGTGCCAGCAGCTTAGCGCACGGATCTAACTATGGCTACACCTTC.

Many counts were recorded for this clonotype. The chain is built from TRBV20-1 and TRBJ2-1; D is uncertain. CDR3 size: 12 residues. Trimming left V 5 bases short and J 10 bases short, with 15 bases between. Germline V gene sequence: CDR1 DFQATT, CDR2 SNEGSKA (reference sequence). CDR3 DNA: TGCAGTGCTCCCCTTCAGCTGGAAGAGCAGTTCTTC. Protein product: CSAPLQLEEQFF.

This clonotype was counted ten times or more. The chain is built from TRBV28 and TRBJ2-2; 7 bases fit TRBD1. Germline V CDR1 and CDR2: MDHEN, SYDVKM. Trimming took 1 base from V and 6 from J; bases not matched to a gene: 5. This CDR3 spans 15 amino acids. CDR3 nucleotide sequence: TGTGCCAGCAGTTTATATCGGGACAGCTCCGGGGAGCTGTTTTTT. Amino acids: CASSLYRDSSGELFF.

V gene TRBV5-1 combines with J gene TRBJ2-2; TRBD1 aligns across 9 bases. The CDR3 runs to 15 residues. The V and J ends lost 4 bases and 5 bases, in that order; junction bases with no gene match: 6. CDR1 SGHRS and CDR2 YFSETQ come from the germline V gene. CDR3 sequence: CASSPGQGETGELFF. CDR3 in DNA: TGCGCCAGCAGCCCGGGACAGGGAGAGACCGGGGAGCTGTTTTTT.

This clonotype was counted only a few times. The V and J genes are TRBV15 and TRBJ2-6, with D perhaps matching TRBD2 (5 bases). The CDR3 is 17 amino acids. V gave up 4 bases and J gave up 0 bases, with 13 bases separating them. Looked up from germline, CDR1 is LNHNV and CDR2 is YYDKDF (reference sequence). CDR3 region: CATSKQDGNSGANVLTF. CDR3 nucleotides: TGTGCCACCAGCAAGCAGGACGGGAACTCTGGGGCCAACGTCCTGACTTTC. Combining the CDR3 with reference TRBV15 and TRBJ2-6 gives the whole variable domain DAMVIQNPRYQVTQFGKPVTLSCSQTLNHNVMYWYQQKSSQAPKLLFHYYDKDFNNEADTPDNFQSRRPNTSFCFLDIRSPGLGDTAMYLCATSKQDGNSGANVLTFGAGSRLTVL.

This clonotype was seen many times. The chain couples TRBV18 to TRBJ1-5; D remains unclear. CDR3 length: 15 amino acids. V was cut by 4 bases and J by 0 bases, with 10 bases left in between. Germline V CDR1 and CDR2: KGHSH, LQKENI. CDR3 sequence: CASSLGRDSNQPQHF. The DNA of the CDR3 is TGTGCCAGCTCACTGGGGAGGGATAGCAATCAGCCCCAGCATTTT.

In its sample, this clonotype was seen many times. The J gene is TRBJ2-4, the V gene TRBV5-8, with 7 bases fitting TRBD2. V gave up 4 bases and J gave up 1 base; unmatched junction bases: 8. Germline CDR1 and CDR2: SGHTS and YDEGEE. The CDR3 contains 16 residues. The CDR3 loop reads CASSPGGLPAKNIQYF. In DNA, the CDR3 is TGTGCCAGCAGCCCGGGAGGTCTCCCTGCCAAAAACATTCAGTACTTC.